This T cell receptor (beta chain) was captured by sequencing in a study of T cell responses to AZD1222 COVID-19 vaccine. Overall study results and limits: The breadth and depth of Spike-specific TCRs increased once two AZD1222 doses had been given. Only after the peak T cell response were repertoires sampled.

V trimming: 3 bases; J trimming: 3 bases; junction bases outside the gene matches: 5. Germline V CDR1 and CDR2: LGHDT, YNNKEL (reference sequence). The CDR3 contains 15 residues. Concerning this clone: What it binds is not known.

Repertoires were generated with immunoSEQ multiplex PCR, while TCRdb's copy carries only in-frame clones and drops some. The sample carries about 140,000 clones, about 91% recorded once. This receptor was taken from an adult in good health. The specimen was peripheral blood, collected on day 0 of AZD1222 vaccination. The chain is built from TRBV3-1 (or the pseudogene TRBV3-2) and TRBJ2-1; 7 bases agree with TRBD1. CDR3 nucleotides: TGTGCCAGCAGCCATAGGGGGCTTATCTACAATGAGCAGTTCTTC. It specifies CASSHRGLIYNEQFF.